The clone carrying this TCR beta chain was seen only a few times. Its matching antigen is unknown. Profiled with immunoSEQ multiplex PCR; TCRdb holds only in-frame clones, not every one. The sample has about 15,000 clones; over 80% are singletons. V trimming: 5 bases; J trimming: 8 bases; junction bases outside the gene matches: 8. The CDR3 contains 13 residues. Germline V gene data show CDR1 as SGHVS and CDR2 as FNYEAQ. This sample was included in a study of brain metastases from non-small cell lung cancer. General study points: Expanded T-cell clones appeared in roughly 60% of brain metastases over primaries.

The TCR comes from a donor at least 40 years old with non-small cell lung cancer. The chain has TRBV7-6 and TRBJ1-2; 7 bases are a match to TRBD1. Sequenced input: primary lung tumor tissue. In DNA, the CDR3 is TGTGCCAGCAGCCCGAGACAGGGTGGCGGCTACACCTTC. This sequence encodes CASSPRQGGGYTF.